This paragraph covers one T cell receptor beta chain sequence. The sample originates from a study of blood T cell repertoires in COVID-19. The table came from immunoSEQ multiplex PCR; TCRdb's copy has only in-frame clones and leaves some out. Here the sample spans hundreds of thousands of clones, around 86% being singletons. J lost 8 bases, V lost 4 bases, and 8 bases had no gene match. Germline V gene sequence: CDR1 SGHRS, CDR2 YFSETQ. CDR3 size: 16 residues. The clonotype originates from a woman in her forties or fifties who had recovered from COVID-19. The source material was PBMCs or T cells enriched from blood (not recorded which). J is TRBJ2-1 and V is TRBV5-1; 14 bases agree with TRBD2. In DNA, the CDR3 is TGCGCCAGCAGCATGGGACTAGCGGGAGTGGGGCATGAGCAGTTCTTC. This translates into CASSMGLAGVGHEQFF.